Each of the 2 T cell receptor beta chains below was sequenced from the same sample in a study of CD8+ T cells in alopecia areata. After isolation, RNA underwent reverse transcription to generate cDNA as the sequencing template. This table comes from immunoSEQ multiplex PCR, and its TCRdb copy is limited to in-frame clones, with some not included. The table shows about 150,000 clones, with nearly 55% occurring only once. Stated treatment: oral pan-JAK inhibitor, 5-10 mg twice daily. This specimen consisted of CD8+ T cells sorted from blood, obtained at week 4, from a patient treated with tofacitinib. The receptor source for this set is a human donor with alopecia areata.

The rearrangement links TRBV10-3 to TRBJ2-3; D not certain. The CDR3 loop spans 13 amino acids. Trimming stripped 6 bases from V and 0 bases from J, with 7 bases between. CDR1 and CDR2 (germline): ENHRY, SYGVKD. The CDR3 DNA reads TGTGCCATCAGCCCTTCTAGCACAGATACGCAGTATTTT. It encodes CAISPSSTDTQYF.

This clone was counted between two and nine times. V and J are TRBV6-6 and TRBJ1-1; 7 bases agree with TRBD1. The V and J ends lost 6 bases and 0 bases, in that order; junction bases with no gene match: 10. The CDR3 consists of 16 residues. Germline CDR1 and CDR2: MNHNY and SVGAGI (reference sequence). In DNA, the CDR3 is TGTGCCAGCAGAAACCATCGGGACAGCATGAACACTGAAGCTTTCTTT. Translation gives CASRNHRDSMNTEAFF.